This T cell receptor beta chain was found in a study of OX40 agonist ivuxolimab in advanced cancers. Study as a whole: A male proportion of 70% to 90% was recorded, with mean age about 54 years and range roughly 23 to 79. Eligibility rules accepted prior anti-PD-1, anti-PD-L1 or anti-CTLA-4 therapy, and roughly 40% had some.

On cycle 4 day 1 and cycle 7 day 1, as well as at baseline, blood was sampled. Clones were read by immunoSEQ multiplex PCR, and TCRdb kept only the in-frame ones, dropping some. The sample lists 60,000 or so clones, just over 85% occurring once. The CDR3 contains 13 residues. CDR1 and CDR2 (germline): MNHNY, SVGAGI (reference sequence). V lost 6 bases and J lost 5, with 10 bases in between. The receptor's source is an adult with an advanced solid tumor such as melanoma, head and neck, liver or kidney cancer. The rearrangement uses TRBV6-6 and TRBJ2-2; D unresolved. The sequenced sample was CD4+ or CD8+ T cells sorted from blood, obtained in a trial of the OX40 agonist ivuxolimab. The CDR3 here is CASSPPWTGELFF. The CDR3 coding sequence is TGTGCCAGCAGCCCCCCCTGGACCGGGGAGCTGTTTTTT.